A selection of T cell receptor beta chains follows, all from one sample in a study of T-cell memory formation after mild COVID-19. TCRdb redid the calling of the 5' RACE reads with MiXCR, one entry per CDR3 protein. The sample shows about 250,000 distinct CDR3 sequences, about 16% of them seen only once. Sequenced material: PBMCs or a T cell subset sorted from them (not recorded which). These receptors all come from an adult woman who had mild COVID-19 (a few samples of this study predate the infection). Cell type and time point are not known. The CDR3 runs from the conserved cysteine through the conserved F or W. A D gene is named only where the DNA matches it firmly. A clone size is listed for some rows: how often the clone was seen (once, few, many), or a class if it is expanded.

TRBD1	TRBV15	TRBJ1-5	few	CATSPSPGGHQPQHF	TGTGCCACCAGCCCTTCGCCAGGGGGGCATCAGCCCCAGCATTTT
TRBD1	TRBV7-9	TRBJ2-2	many	CASRTGGHGELFF	TGTGCCAGCAGGACAGGGGGCCACGGGGAGCTGTTTTTT
.	TRBV6-5	TRBJ1-2	few	CASSYSWQINYGYTF	TGTGCCAGCAGTTACTCCTGGCAGATAAACTATGGCTACACCTTC
.	TRBV7-9	TRBJ1-4	few	CASSLAGGGHEKLFF	TGTGCCAGCAGCTTAGCCGGAGGGGGTCATGAAAAACTGTTTTTT
.	TRBV6-6	TRBJ2-7	few	CASSRDGSREQYF	TGTGCCAGCAGCCGAGATGGGAGTCGGGAGCAGTACTTC
.	TRBV29-1	TRBJ2-1	.	CSADGGTRTGYNEQFF	TGCAGCGCCGACGGGGGCACTAGAACGGGCTACAATGAGCAGTTCTTC
TRBD2	TRBV20-1	TRBJ2-7	.	CSARVILAGRSYEQYF	TGCAGTGCTAGAGTAATACTAGCGGGACGGTCCTACGAGCAGTACTTC
.	TRBV20-1	TRBJ2-1	few	CSAPGLYNEQFF	TGCAGTGCCCCCGGCCTATACAATGAGCAGTTCTTC
TRBD1	TRBV2	TRBJ2-7	many	CASSGQGGQGTYEQYF	TGTGCCAGCAGTGGACAGGGCGGACAGGGGACCTACGAGCAGTACTTC
TRBD1	TRBV15	TRBJ2-5	.	CATSRPSPGQGPRRAQYF	TGTGCCACCAGCAGACCCTCACCCGGACAGGGGCCCCGAAGGGCCCAGTACTTC
.	TRBV4-1	TRBJ1-5	.	CASSQGRDDWQPQHF	TGCGCCAGCAGCCAAGGGCGGGACGACTGGCAGCCCCAGCATTTT
TRBD2	TRBV7-8	TRBJ2-1	.	CASSLGGSGGAHNEQFF	TGTGCCAGCAGCTTAGGAGGATCGGGGGGGGCCCACAATGAGCAGTTCTTC
.	TRBV7-2	TRBJ2-3	.	CASSLNGGDVVYF	TGTGCCAGCAGCTTAAATGGTGGGGATGTGGTGTATTTT
TRBD1	TRBV12-3/TRBV12-4	TRBJ1-5	.	CASSPPGQGASQPQHF	TGTGCCAGCAGTCCGCCGGGACAGGGGGCAAGTCAGCCCCAGCATTTT
.	TRBV29-1	TRBJ2-2	few	CSVLFRVSAGELFF	TGCAGCGTTCTGTTCAGGGTGTCAGCCGGGGAGCTGTTTTTT
.	TRBV11-3	TRBJ2-7	.	CASSPEGLGGEQYF	TGTGCCAGCAGCCCGGAAGGGCTCGGGGGCGAGCAGTACTTC
.	TRBV5-1	TRBJ1-1	.	CASSLAQLTEAFF	TGCGCCAGCAGCTTAGCACAGCTGACTGAAGCTTTCTTT
TRBD1	TRBV12-5	TRBJ1-5	.	CASGQGPNQPQHF	TGTGCTAGTGGACAGGGGCCCAATCAGCCCCAGCATTTT
TRBD1	TRBV7-9	TRBJ2-5	.	CASSDGTGGGETQYF	TGTGCCAGCAGCGACGGGACAGGGGGCGGTGAGACCCAGTACTTC
.	TRBV5-1	TRBJ1-5	.	CASSPGTLSGQPQHF	TGCGCCAGCAGCCCCGGAACCCTATCGGGTCAGCCCCAGCATTTT
TRBD1	TRBV14	TRBJ1-3	.	CASSQGLGGTGNTIYF	TGTGCCAGCAGCCAAGGACTAGGGGGCACTGGAAACACCATATATTTT
.	TRBV12-3/TRBV12-4	TRBJ1-5	.	CASSSTGRDQPQHF	TGTGCCAGCAGTTCTACAGGGAGGGATCAGCCCCAGCATTTT
TRBD1	TRBV6-1	TRBJ2-7	once	CASSIQGYPAYEQYF	TGTGCCAGCAGTATACAGGGGTATCCTGCCTACGAGCAGTACTTC
.	TRBV27	TRBJ2-6	.	CASSLTRSGANVLTF	TGTGCCAGCAGTTTAACCCGCTCTGGGGCCAACGTCCTGACTTTC
.	TRBV7-9	TRBJ1-4	many	CASSSVGRSNEKLFF	TGTGCCAGCAGCTCCGTCGGACGGTCGAATGAAAAACTGTTTTTT
.	TRBV4-1	TRBJ2-6	once	CASSQAGAPGANVLTF	TGCGCCAGCAGCCAAGCAGGTGCCCCTGGGGCCAACGTCCTGACTTTC
.	TRBV5-1	TRBJ2-3	few	CASVPFVGGRTDTQYF	TGCGCCAGCGTACCGTTTGTTGGGGGCCGCACAGATACGCAGTATTTT
.	TRBV5-6	TRBJ1-2	few	CASSRTTIVFYGYTF	TGTGCCAGCAGCCGGACCACAATCGTTTTCTATGGCTACACCTTC
TRBD2	TRBV20-1	TRBJ2-1	many	CSARRTSGYNEQFF	TGCAGTGCTAGGCGAACTAGCGGGTACAATGAGCAGTTCTTC
.	TRBV15	TRBJ2-7	few	CATSRDAGQSEQYF	TGTGCCACCAGCAGAGATGCGGGACAGAGCGAGCAGTACTTC
.	TRBV18	TRBJ1-5	.	CASSGGLGNQPQHF	TGTGCCAGCTCCGGGGGTCTTGGCAATCAGCCCCAGCATTTT
.	TRBV2	TRBJ2-5	.	CASTGRGAQETQYF	TGTGCCAGCACCGGAAGGGGGGCCCAAGAGACCCAGTACTTC
.	TRBV20-1	TRBJ2-2	.	CSAAPSTNTGELFF	TGCAGTGCTGCCCCTAGCACGAACACCGGGGAGCTGTTTTTT
TRBD2	TRBV7-8	TRBJ2-1	many	CASSSRLAHEQFF	TGTGCCAGCAGCTCAAGACTAGCCCATGAGCAGTTCTTC
.	TRBV20-1	TRBJ2-1	few	CSASGVKGEQFF	TGCAGTGCTAGCGGCGTCAAGGGTGAGCAGTTCTTC
.	TRBV5-1	TRBJ1-2	few	CASSSGQTFDGYTF	TGCGCCAGCAGCTCTGGACAGACCTTCGATGGCTACACCTTC
TRBD2	TRBV20-1	TRBJ2-1	.	CSAVAGGPLGF	TGCAGTGCCGTAGCGGGAGGGCCTCTAGGCTTC
TRBD2	TRBV29-1	TRBJ2-1	few	CSARGAGGGSYNEQFF	TGCAGCGCTCGCGGAGCGGGAGGAGGGTCCTACAATGAGCAGTTCTTC
TRBD1	TRBV6-1	TRBJ2-7	few	CASSDMTGEQYF	TGTGCCAGCAGTGACATGACAGGGGAGCAGTACTTC
.	TRBV3-1	TRBJ1-1	many	CASSQGIEGMNTEAFF	TGTGCCAGCAGCCAAGGGATCGAAGGGATGAACACTGAAGCTTTCTTT
TRBD1	TRBV3-1	TRBJ2-5	many	CASSQMTGVQETQYF	TGTGCCAGCAGCCAAATGACAGGGGTACAAGAGACCCAGTACTTC
TRBD2	TRBV2	TRBJ2-3	few	CASSGIAGGPTDTQYF	TGTGCCAGCAGCGGAATAGCGGGGGGGCCAACAGATACGCAGTATTTT
TRBD1	TRBV29-1	TRBJ2-1	.	CSAGDRYNEQFF	TGCAGCGCCGGGGACAGGTACAATGAGCAGTTCTTC
.	TRBV2	TRBJ2-2	.	CASSGGAQLAGELFF	TGTGCCAGCAGTGGAGGGGCCCAACTTGCCGGGGAGCTGTTTTTT
.	TRBV7-9	TRBJ1-1	few	CASSLAGDTEAFF	TGTGCCAGCAGCTTAGCGGGGGACACTGAAGCTTTCTTT
TRBD1	TRBV24-1	TRBJ1-1	.	CATSDTDRAEAFF	TGTGCCACCAGTGACACGGACAGGGCTGAAGCTTTCTTT
.	TRBV19	TRBJ2-2	once	CASSPAGTPTGELFF	TGTGCCAGTAGTCCCGCAGGGACCCCCACCGGGGAGCTGTTTTTT
.	TRBV5-1	TRBJ2-7	many	CASSPGTPYEQYF	TGCGCCAGCAGCCCCGGGACCCCTTACGAGCAGTACTTC
.	TRBV4-1	TRBJ2-4	.	CASSLDPQAKNIQYF	TGCGCCAGCAGCCTCGACCCCCAGGCCAAAAACATTCAGTACTTC
.	TRBV5-1	TRBJ2-3	few	CASSLTSAPIPGDWYF	TGCGCCAGCAGCTTAACTAGCGCACCCATCCCAGGGGACTGGTATTTT
.	TRBV18	TRBJ1-1	.	CASSPLGVNTEAFF	TGTGCCAGCTCACCCCTGGGAGTGAACACTGAAGCTTTCTTT
TRBD1	TRBV7-9	TRBJ1-6	.	CASSLRQGGNSPLHF	TGTGCCAGCAGCTTGCGACAGGGTGGGAATTCACCCCTCCACTTT
.	TRBV30	TRBJ2-3	few	CAWSVPRATTDTQYF	TGTGCCTGGAGTGTACCCAGAGCAACCACAGATACGCAGTATTTT
TRBD1	TRBV7-9	TRBJ1-2	few	CASSLLMGQGKDGYTF	TGTGCCAGCAGCTTACTTATGGGACAGGGTAAAGATGGCTACACCTTC
TRBD2	TRBV20-1	TRBJ2-1	.	CSARDRGRVNEQFF	TGCAGTGCTAGAGATCGCGGGAGGGTAAATGAGCAGTTCTTC
.	TRBV11-3	TRBJ2-1	few	CASSPGPTTAEQFF	TGTGCCAGCAGCCCGGGACCGACGACGGCTGAGCAGTTCTTC
.	TRBV7-9	TRBJ2-7	.	CASSRLQGGEQYF	TGTGCCAGCAGCCGACTGCAGGGTGGCGAGCAGTACTTC